The entry below describes one T cell receptor (beta chain). Its cognate antigen is unknown. This sample stems from a study of graft-versus-host responses after intestinal transplantation. Study background: In this cohort, recipients had multivisceral, liver-intestinal, or isolated intestinal transplants. Every one of the recipients received anti-thymocyte globulin induction and afterwards took tacrolimus and steroids for roughly three years.

This table comes from immunoSEQ multiplex PCR, and its TCRdb copy is limited to in-frame clones, with some not included. The sample includes 100,000 to 120,000 clones, approximately 92% of them seen just once. The receptor comes from a human donor who received an intestinal transplant. The starting material was unstimulated CD8+ T cells sorted from spleen or lymph node cells, obtained before intestinal transplant.

The CDR3 DNA sequence: TGCGCCAGCAGCCAAGGGAAGGTCGCAGATACGCAGTATTTT. Translated: CASSQGKVADTQYF. The V and J genes are TRBV4-1 and TRBJ2-3; no clear D. Germline CDR1 MGHRA, CDR2 YSYEKL. This CDR3 is built from 14 residues. Trimming left V 1 base short and J 4 bases short, with 9 bases between.